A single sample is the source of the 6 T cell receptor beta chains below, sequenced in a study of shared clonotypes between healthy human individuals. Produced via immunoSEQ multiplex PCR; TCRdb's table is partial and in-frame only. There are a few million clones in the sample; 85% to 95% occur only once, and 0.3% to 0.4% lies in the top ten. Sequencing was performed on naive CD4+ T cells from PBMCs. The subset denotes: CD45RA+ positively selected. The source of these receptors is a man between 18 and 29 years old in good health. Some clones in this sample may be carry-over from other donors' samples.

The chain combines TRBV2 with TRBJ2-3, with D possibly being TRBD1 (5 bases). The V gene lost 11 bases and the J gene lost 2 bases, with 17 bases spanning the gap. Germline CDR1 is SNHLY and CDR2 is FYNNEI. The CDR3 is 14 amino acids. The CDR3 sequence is CAVTGQGNTDTQYF. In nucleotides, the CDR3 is TGTGCCGTGACCGGCCAGGGTAACACAGATACGCAGTATTTT. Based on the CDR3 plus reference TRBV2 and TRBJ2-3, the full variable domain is EPEVTQTPSHQVTQMGQEVILRCVPISNHLYFYWYRQILGQKVEFLVSFYNNEISEKSEIFDDQFSVERPDGSNFTLKIRSTKLEDSAMYFCAVTGQGNTDTQYFGPGTRLTVL.

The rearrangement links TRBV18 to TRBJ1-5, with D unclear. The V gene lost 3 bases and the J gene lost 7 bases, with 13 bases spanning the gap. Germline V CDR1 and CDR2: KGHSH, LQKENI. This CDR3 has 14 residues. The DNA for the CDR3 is TGTGCCAGCTCACCCGCCCCCCAAGACCAGCCCCAGCATTTT. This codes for CASSPAPQDQPQHF.

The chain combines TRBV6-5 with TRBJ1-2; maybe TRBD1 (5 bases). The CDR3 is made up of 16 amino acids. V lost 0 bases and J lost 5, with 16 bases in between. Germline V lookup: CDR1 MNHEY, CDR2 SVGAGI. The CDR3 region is CASSYSSGARVYGYTF. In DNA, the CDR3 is TGTGCCAGCAGTTACTCGAGTGGTGCCAGGGTATATGGCTACACCTTC.

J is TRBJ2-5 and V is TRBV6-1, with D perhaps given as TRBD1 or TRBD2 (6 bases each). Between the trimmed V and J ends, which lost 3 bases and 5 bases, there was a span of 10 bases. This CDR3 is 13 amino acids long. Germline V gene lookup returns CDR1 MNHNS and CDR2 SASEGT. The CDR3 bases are TGTGCCAGCAGTGACAGGGGAGGCGAGACCCAGTACTTC. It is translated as CASSDRGGETQYF.

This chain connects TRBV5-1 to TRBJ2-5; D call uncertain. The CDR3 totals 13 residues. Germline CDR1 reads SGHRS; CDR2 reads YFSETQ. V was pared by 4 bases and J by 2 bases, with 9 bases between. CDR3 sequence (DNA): TGCGCCAGCAGCGCAACAGCTCAAGAGACCCAGTACTTC. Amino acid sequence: CASSATAQETQYF.

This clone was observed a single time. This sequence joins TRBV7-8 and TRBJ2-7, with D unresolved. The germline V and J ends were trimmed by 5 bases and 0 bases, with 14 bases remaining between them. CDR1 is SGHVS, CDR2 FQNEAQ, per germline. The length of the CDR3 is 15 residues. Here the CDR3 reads CASSKSEWGSYEQYF. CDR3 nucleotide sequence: TGTGCCAGCAGCAAGTCCGAATGGGGCTCCTACGAGCAGTACTTC.